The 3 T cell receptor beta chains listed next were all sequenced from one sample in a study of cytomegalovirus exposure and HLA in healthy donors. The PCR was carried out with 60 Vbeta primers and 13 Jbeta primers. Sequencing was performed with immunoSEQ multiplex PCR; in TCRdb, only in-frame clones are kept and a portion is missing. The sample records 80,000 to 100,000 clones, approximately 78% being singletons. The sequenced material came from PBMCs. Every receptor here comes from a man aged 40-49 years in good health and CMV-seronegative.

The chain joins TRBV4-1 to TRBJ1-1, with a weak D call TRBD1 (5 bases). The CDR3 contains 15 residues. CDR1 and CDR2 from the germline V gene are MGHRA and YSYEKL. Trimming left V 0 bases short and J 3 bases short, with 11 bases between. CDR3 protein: CASSQEAGSDTEAFF. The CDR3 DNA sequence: TGCGCCAGCAGCCAAGAGGCAGGGTCGGACACTGAAGCTTTCTTT.

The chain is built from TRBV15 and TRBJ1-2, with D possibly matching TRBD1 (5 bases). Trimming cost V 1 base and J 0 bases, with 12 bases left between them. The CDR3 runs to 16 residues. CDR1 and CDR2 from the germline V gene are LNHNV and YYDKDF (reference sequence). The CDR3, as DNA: TGTGCCACCAGCAGAGTTAAGGACAAGACTAACTATGGCTACACCTTC. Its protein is CATSRVKDKTNYGYTF.

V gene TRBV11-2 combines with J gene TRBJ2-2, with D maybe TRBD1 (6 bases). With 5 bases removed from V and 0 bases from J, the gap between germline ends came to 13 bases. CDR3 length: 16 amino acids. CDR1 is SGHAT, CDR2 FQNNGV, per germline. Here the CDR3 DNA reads TGTGCCAGCAGCCGATCGGACAGATCGAACACCGGGGAGCTGTTTTTT. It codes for CASSRSDRSNTGELFF.